Listed below are T cell receptor beta chains from one sample, sequenced in a study of blood T cell repertoires in COVID-19. Sequencing was performed with immunoSEQ multiplex PCR; in TCRdb, only in-frame clones are kept and a portion is missing. The table has over 55,000 clones, 80% to 85% seen once. Material for sequencing was peripheral blood. Every receptor here comes from a man older than 75 with COVID-19, enrolled during active disease. Both conserved end residues are trimmed from each CDR3. A D gene is named only where the DNA matches it firmly. Not every row has a clone size; where given, it reads once, few, many or a size class.

D gene,J gene,V gene,clone size,CDR3 protein
.,TRBJ1-2,TRBV7-9,.,ASSPAEGPVYGYT
TRBD1,TRBJ1-2,TRBV6-5,.,ASRLQGGYGYT
TRBD1,TRBJ2-3,TRBV3-1/TRBV3-2,.,ASSHPTGGRTDTQY
.,TRBJ1-2,TRBV27,.,ASSLGRGTNYGYT
TRBD1,TRBJ1-2,TRBV9,.,ASSAGTGDNYGYT
TRBD1,TRBJ1-1,TRBV2,.,ASSGQEWVNTEAF
.,TRBJ2-7,TRBV6-5,.,ASMGSPVAYEQY
.,TRBJ1-5,TRBV19,few,ASSTGMNQPQH
.,TRBJ1-2,TRBV29-1,.,SVEWAANYGYT
.,TRBJ1-3,TRBV7-2,.,ASSLGGGSSGNTIY
TRBD1,TRBJ1-5,TRBV5-1,.,ASRGGTGENQPQH
.,TRBJ1-6,TRBV18,.,ASSPPGRMNSPLH
.,TRBJ2-3,TRBV2,.,ASTRLVDTQY
TRBD1,TRBJ1-6,TRBV23-1,.,ATRQKGTANSPLH
.,TRBJ1-4,TRBV6-2/TRBV6-3,few,ASSYSDRNWNEKLF
TRBD2,TRBJ2-5,TRBV20-1,.,SASAHLAGGQETQY
.,TRBJ1-1,TRBV25-1,.,ASCAVPNTEAF
.,TRBJ1-4,TRBV2,.,ASSTEYEKLF
.,TRBJ1-3,TRBV21-1,.,ASSKVPRCEAGNTIY
.,TRBJ1-5,TRBV19,.,ASKGTPEYSNQPQH
.,TRBJ2-2,TRBV9,.,ASARDTNTGELF
.,TRBJ1-4,TRBV6-5,.,ASSRKLLNEKLF
.,TRBJ2-7,TRBV21-1,.,ASSKGSGTYTYEQY
.,TRBJ1-2,TRBV19,.,ASSLTDSTSYGYT
.,TRBJ1-5,TRBV6-1,once,ASSEVVGNQPQH
TRBD1,TRBJ2-5,TRBV5-1,.,ASSDTTGVGETQY
TRBD1,TRBJ1-4,TRBV30,few,AWSPSLALGQGTGEKLF
TRBD1,TRBJ1-2,TRBV6-2/TRBV6-3,.,ASSDGTGGFNYGYT
.,TRBJ1-2,TRBV5-6,.,ASSLAGQDYGYT
TRBD1,TRBJ2-4,TRBV24-1,once,ATSDQGAIQY
.,TRBJ1-3,TRBV11-2,.,ASSLAGRNTIY
TRBD2,TRBJ2-1,TRBV27,.,ASCAGIAGGHRYNEQF
.,TRBJ2-1,TRBV7-2,.,ASSPGGGTYNEQF
TRBD1,TRBJ1-5,TRBV5-5,once,ASSLGPRQGAGLGNQPQH